A single sample gave rise to the 14 T cell receptor beta chains below, sequenced in a study of T-cell memory formation after mild COVID-19. In TCRdb, the 5' RACE reads were re-called with MiXCR into one record per CDR3 protein. This table holds about 240,000 distinct CDR3 sequences, approximately 9% found once. Source material: PBMCs or a T cell subset sorted from them (not recorded which). The receptors shown here come from a man aged 18 to 29 who had mild COVID-19 (a few samples of this study predate the infection). Cell type and time point are not known.

This clonotype appeared many times. The chain recombines TRBV27 with TRBJ2-3; 9 bases match TRBD2. Per the germline V gene, CDR1 is MNHEY and CDR2 is SMNVEV (reference sequence). With V trimmed by 6 bases and J by 1 base, 5 bases remained unmatched. CDR3 length equals 15 residues. The CDR3 loop is CASRKAGGGTDTQYF. Written as DNA, the CDR3 is TGTGCCAGCAGAAAAGCGGGGGGAGGCACAGATACGCAGTATTTT.

The CDR3 loop reads CASSPRQTLYEQYF. CDR3 coding DNA: TGTGCCAGCAGCCCTCGACAGACCCTCTACGAGCAGTACTTC. V is TRBV6-2 or TRBV6-3 and J is TRBJ2-7; weak D call: TRBD1 (5 bases). CDR1 and CDR2 (germline): MNHEY, SVGEGT. This CDR3 is 14 amino acids long. The V end lost 6 bases, the J end lost 3 bases, and 15 bases lay between the germline ends.

This clonotype was observed a handful of times. V is TRBV15 and J is TRBJ2-3, with D unclear. Per the germline V gene, CDR1 is LNHNV and CDR2 is YYDKDF (reference sequence). V lost 0 bases, J lost 6 bases, and 16 bases lay in between. The CDR3 runs 16 residues. This CDR3 is CATSRDRSYPEDTQYF. Written as DNA, the CDR3 is TGTGCCACCAGCAGAGATCGCTCGTACCCTGAGGATACGCAGTATTTT.

This clonotype was counted a few times. The chain carries TRBV7-2 and TRBJ2-1; maybe TRBD2 (6 bases). Germline V lookup: CDR1 SGHTA, CDR2 FQGNSA. Deletions cut 5 bases from V and 10 bases from J, with 18 bases between. This CDR3 contains 14 residues. In nucleotides, the CDR3 is TGTGCCAGCAGCCCCTACCTAGCGATCGGGGAGCAGTTCTTC. It translates to CASSPYLAIGEQFF.

V and J are TRBV7-2 and TRBJ2-1, with D tentatively TRBD1 (6 bases). V lost 5 bases, J lost 7 bases, and 15 bases lay in between. The length of the CDR3 is 14 residues. The germline V gene encodes CDR1 SGHTA and CDR2 FQGNSA. CDR3 nucleotides: TGTGCCAGCAGCAAGGGGGACGGCGCAAATGAGCAGTTCTTC. Amino acids: CASSKGDGANEQFF.

This clonotype showed up just a few times. The V gene is TRBV18, the J gene TRBJ2-5; 13 nucleotides match TRBD2. CDR1 and CDR2 (germline): KGHSH, LQKENI. CDR3 size: 15 residues. The trim removed 0 bases at V and 5 bases at J, leaving 0 bases unmatched. The CDR3 DNA reads as TGTGCCAGCTCACCACCGACTAGCGGGGGGGAGACCCAGTACTTC. It yields the protein CASSPPTSGGETQYF.

The chain joins TRBV27 to TRBJ1-1, with 7 bases that match TRBD1. The trim removed 3 bases at V and 3 bases at J, leaving 7 bases unmatched. There are 15 residues in the CDR3. Germline CDR1 MNHEY, CDR2 SMNVEV (reference sequence). This chain's CDR3 is CASSFSTGTYTEAFF. DNA for the CDR3: TGTGCCAGCAGTTTTTCGACAGGGACGTACACTGAAGCTTTCTTT.

This clonotype was counted a few times. The chain combines TRBV6-6 with TRBJ2-3, with D perhaps given as TRBD1 or TRBD2 (5 bases each). This CDR3 spans 15 amino acids. The V gene lost 3 bases and the J gene lost 0 bases, with 10 bases spanning the gap. Germline values: CDR1 MNHNY, CDR2 SVGAGI (reference sequence). CDR3 nucleotides: TGTGCCAGCAGTTATGTGGGGGTGAGCACAGATACGCAGTATTTT. Translating gives CASSYVGVSTDTQYF.

This clonotype has just a few counts. The chain couples TRBV4-3 to TRBJ2-3; perhaps TRBD2 as D (7 bases). The CDR3 spans 18 residues. Germline V gives CDR1 LGHNA, CDR2 YSLEER. V lost 0 bases to trimming and J lost 0 bases, with 16 bases between them. CDR3 sequence reads: CASSQDGSGGLSTDTQYF. The CDR3, as DNA: TGCGCCAGCAGCCAAGATGGGTCCGGGGGGCTGAGCACAGATACGCAGTATTTT.

The chain has TRBV7-2 and TRBJ2-1; D might be TRBD2 (6 bases). With 7 bases removed from V and 4 bases from J, the gap between germline ends came to 14 bases. Germline values: CDR1 SGHTA, CDR2 FQGNSA. The CDR3 is 14 residues long. The CDR3 loop is CASTRLGGYNEQFF. CDR3 bases: TGTGCCAGCACCAGACTAGGCGGATACAATGAGCAGTTCTTC.

The chain has TRBV12-3 or TRBV12-4 and TRBJ2-3; D might be TRBD1 or TRBD2, each matching 5 bases. This CDR3 contains 15 residues. Trimming left V 6 bases short and J 4 bases short, with 17 bases between. CDR3 sequence reads: CASSHYWDQADTQYF. CDR3 nucleotide sequence: TGTGCCAGCAGCCATTATTGGGACCAGGCAGATACGCAGTATTTT.

This chain connects TRBV15 to TRBJ2-1, with D uncertain. Germline CDR1 and CDR2: LNHNV and YYDKDF (reference sequence). The CDR3 runs 13 residues. V gave up 6 bases and J gave up 8 bases, with 14 bases separating them. CDR3 nucleotide sequence: TGTGCCACCAGATTCCGGTATCGGGATGAGCAGTTCTTC. Protein: CATRFRYRDEQFF.

This clonotype was seen repeatedly, ten times or more. This chain links TRBV9 with TRBJ2-3; the D gene could be TRBD1 or TRBD2 (5 bases each). Germline CDR1 SGDLS, CDR2 YYNGEE. The V gene lost 0 bases and the J gene lost 0 bases, with 8 bases spanning the gap. This CDR3 spans 15 amino acids. The CDR3 DNA reads TGTGCCAGCAGCGTAGGAGGGGCTAGCACAGATACGCAGTATTTT. Its protein is CASSVGGASTDTQYF.

This chain connects TRBV4-3 to TRBJ2-5, with 7 positions matching TRBD1. Trimming cost V 4 bases and J 1 base; bases outside gene matches: 3. CDR1 and CDR2 (germline): LGHNA, YSLEER. CDR3 size: 14 residues. CDR3 DNA: TGCGCCAGCAGCCTCCGGACAGGCCAAGAGACCCAGTACTTC. Its protein is CASSLRTGQETQYF.